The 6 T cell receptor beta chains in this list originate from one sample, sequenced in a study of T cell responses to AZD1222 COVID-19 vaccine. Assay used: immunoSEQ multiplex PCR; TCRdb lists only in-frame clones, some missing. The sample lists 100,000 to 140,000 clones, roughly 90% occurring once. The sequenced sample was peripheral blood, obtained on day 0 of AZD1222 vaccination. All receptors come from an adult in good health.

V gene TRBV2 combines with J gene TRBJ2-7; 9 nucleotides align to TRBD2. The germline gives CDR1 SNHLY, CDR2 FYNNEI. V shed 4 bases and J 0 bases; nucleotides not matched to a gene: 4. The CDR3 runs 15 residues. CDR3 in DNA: TGTGCCAGCAGTGGGGCTAGCGGGGTCTCCTACGAGCAGTACTTC. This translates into CASSGASGVSYEQYF.

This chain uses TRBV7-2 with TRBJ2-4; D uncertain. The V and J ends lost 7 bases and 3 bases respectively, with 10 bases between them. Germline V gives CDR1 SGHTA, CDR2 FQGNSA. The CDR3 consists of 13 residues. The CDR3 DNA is TGTGCCAGCACCGAGTACGGCAAAAACATTCAGTACTTC. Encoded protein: CASTEYGKNIQYF.

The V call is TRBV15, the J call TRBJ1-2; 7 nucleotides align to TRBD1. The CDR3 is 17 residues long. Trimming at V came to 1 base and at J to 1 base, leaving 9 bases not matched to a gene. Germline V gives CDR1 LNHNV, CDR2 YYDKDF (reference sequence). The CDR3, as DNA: TGTGCCACCAGCAGAGGACAGGGACTCGACTTTAACTATGGCTACACCTTC. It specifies CATSRGQGLDFNYGYTF.

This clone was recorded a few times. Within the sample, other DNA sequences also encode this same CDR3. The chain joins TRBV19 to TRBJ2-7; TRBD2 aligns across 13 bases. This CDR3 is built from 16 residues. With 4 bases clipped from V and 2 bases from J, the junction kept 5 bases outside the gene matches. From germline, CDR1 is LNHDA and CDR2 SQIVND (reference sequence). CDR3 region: CASSTTGTSGAYEQYF. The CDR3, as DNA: TGTGCCAGTAGTACCACCGGGACTAGCGGGGCCTACGAGCAGTACTTC.

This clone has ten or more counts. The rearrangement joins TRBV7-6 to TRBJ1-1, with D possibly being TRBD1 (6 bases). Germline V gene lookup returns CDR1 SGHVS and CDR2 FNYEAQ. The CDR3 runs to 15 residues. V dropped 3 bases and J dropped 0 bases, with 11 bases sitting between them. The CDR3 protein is CASSFLQGMNTEAFF. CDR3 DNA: TGTGCCAGCAGCTTTTTACAGGGTATGAACACTGAAGCTTTCTTT.

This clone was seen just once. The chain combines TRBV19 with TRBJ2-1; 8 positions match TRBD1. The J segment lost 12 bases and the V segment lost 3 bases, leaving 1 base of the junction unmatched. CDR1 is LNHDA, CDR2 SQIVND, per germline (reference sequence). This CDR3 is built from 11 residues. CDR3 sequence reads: CASSIGQGQFF. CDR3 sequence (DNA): TGTGCCAGTAGTATCGGACAGGGGCAGTTCTTC.